A single sample is the source of the 12 T cell receptor beta chains below, sequenced in a study of blood T cells in healthy people across ages. The second PCR ran about 6 to 12 cycles with a sample-barcoded 5' primer and J-beta primers. TCRdb itself ran the 5' RACE reads through MiXCR, one entry per CDR3 protein. The profile covers around 790,000 distinct CDR3 sequences, with roughly 44% appearing a single time and around 21% taken by the ten largest. Sequenced material: blood. These receptors were collected from a man aged 55 to 70 in good health.

The CDR3 bases are TGCAGTGCTATCCGGGATCTATACACTGAAGCTTTCTTT. Encoded protein: CSAIRDLYTEAFF. V gene TRBV20-1 combines with J gene TRBJ1-1, with D unclear. Germline CDR1 DFQATT, CDR2 SNEGSKA (reference sequence). V was clipped by 4 bases and J by 3 bases, with 12 bases between them. This CDR3 has 13 amino acids.

This chain connects TRBV6-2 or TRBV6-3 to TRBJ2-1; 10 nucleotides match TRBD2. The germline CDR1 and CDR2 sequences are MNHEY and SVGEGT. This CDR3 contains 16 residues. With V trimmed by 2 bases and J by 5 bases, 6 bases remained unmatched. This CDR3 reads CASSYRKRGGNNEQFF. CDR3 DNA: TGTGCCAGCAGTTACCGAAAGCGGGGGGGAAACAATGAGCAGTTCTTC.

The V and J genes are TRBV6-4 and TRBJ1-5; 10 bases are a match to TRBD1. CDR1 is MRHNA and CDR2 is SNTAGT in the germline V gene. This CDR3 has 18 residues. Losses at the gene ends were 9 bases for V and 2 bases for J; bases not matched to a gene: 16. In DNA form, the CDR3 reads TGTGCCAGTATACCGGGACAGGGGAGTAGGGTATGCAATCAGCCCCAGCATTTT. It translates to CASIPGQGSRVCNQPQHF.

In the case of this clonotype: A much larger clone sits a single nucleotide away, making a read error possible. The chain employs TRBV7-2 and TRBJ2-7; unclear D gene. This CDR3 contains 14 residues. Germline V CDR1 and CDR2: SGHTA, FQGNSA. The CDR3 spells CVSSAGISSYEQYF. The DNA of the CDR3 is TGTGTCAGCAGTGCCGGAATAAGCTCCTACGAGCAGTACTTC.

For this clonotype: Compared with germline, one end of the junction differs, possibly owing to a read error. This rearrangement joins TRBV7-2 to TRBJ2-3, with 10 nucleotides matching TRBD2. The CDR3 extends over 16 amino acids. CDR1 and CDR2 from the germline V gene are SGHTA and FQGNSA. CDR3 in DNA: TGTGCCAGCAGCTTAGCGATAGCGGGGGGCACCGATACGCAGTATTTT. This translates into CASSLAIAGGTDTQYF.

This clonotype occurred a few times. The CDR3 here is CASSPATRKLAGLSYEQYF. The CDR3 DNA follows: TGTGCCAGCAGCCCCGCAACAAGGAAGCTAGCGGGTTTATCCTACGAGCAGTACTTC. The chain recombines TRBV6-1 with TRBJ2-7, with TRBD2 matching 8 bases. Germline CDR1 and CDR2: MNHNS and SASEGT. CDR3 length: 19 residues. V dropped 6 bases and J dropped 1; count of bases not matched to a gene: 20.

The chain carries TRBV12-3 or TRBV12-4 and TRBJ2-1, with TRBD2 matching over 10 bases. The CDR3 loop spans 17 amino acids. The junction had 9 bases not matched to a gene; V was cut back by 5 bases and J by 2 bases. The CDR3 spells CASSPRGSGGAYNEQFF. Here the CDR3 DNA reads TGTGCCAGCAGTCCCCGGGGGAGCGGGGGGGCCTACAATGAGCAGTTCTTC.

The rearrangement joins TRBV6-2 or TRBV6-3 to TRBJ2-1, with D unclear. The J call may be mistaken, given a closer DNA end match to TRBJ2-7. Germline-derived CDR1 and CDR2 are MNHEY and SVGEGT. The CDR3 runs 15 residues. The CDR3 region has the DNA TGTGCCAGCAGCGCGACCCGGGCCGCCTACAATGAGCAGTACTTC. Translating it yields CASSATRAAYNEQYF.

This clonotype was seen only a few times. This may be a read error: a much more frequent sequence differs by one nucleotide. V usage is TRBV7-2 and J usage is TRBJ2-7; D might be TRBD1 or TRBD2, each matching 5 bases. CDR1 SGHTA and CDR2 FQGNSA come from the germline V gene. This CDR3 comprises 13 residues. V was shortened by 5 bases and J by 7 bases, with 15 bases between the two germline ends. The CDR3 region has the DNA TGTGCCAGCAGCAAAAACCGAGGGGATGAGCAGTACTTC. Encoded protein: CASSKNRGDEQYF.

This clonotype was seen many times. The rearrangement joins TRBV4-1 to TRBJ2-7, with 7 positions matching TRBD1. V shed 8 bases, J shed 2 bases, and the junction held 9 bases outside the gene matches. This CDR3 region has 14 residues. Germline CDR1 and CDR2: MGHRA and YSYEKL. The CDR3 nucleotides are TGCGCCAGCGCCTCAGGGGGACCTACCTACGAGCAGTACTTC. It codes for CASASGGPTYEQYF.

V is TRBV6-1 and J is TRBJ2-3, with a weak D call TRBD1 (6 bases). Trimming left V 6 bases short and J 2 bases short, with 12 bases between. Germline loops: CDR1 MNHNS, CDR2 SASEGT. The CDR3 loop spans 14 amino acids. CDR3 protein: CASRRQADTDTQYF. CDR3 sequence (DNA): TGTGCCAGCAGACGACAGGCTGACACAGATACGCAGTATTTT.

The rearrangement uses TRBV6-2 or TRBV6-3 and TRBJ2-7; D may be TRBD1 (6 bases). CDR1 and CDR2 from the germline V gene are MNHEY and SVGEGT. The V end lost 6 bases, the J end lost 3 bases, and 18 bases lay between the germline ends. The CDR3 runs 15 residues. This CDR3 reads CASRSTGTFGYEQYF. The CDR3 coding sequence is TGTGCCAGCAGATCCACAGGGACATTTGGCTACGAGCAGTACTTC.